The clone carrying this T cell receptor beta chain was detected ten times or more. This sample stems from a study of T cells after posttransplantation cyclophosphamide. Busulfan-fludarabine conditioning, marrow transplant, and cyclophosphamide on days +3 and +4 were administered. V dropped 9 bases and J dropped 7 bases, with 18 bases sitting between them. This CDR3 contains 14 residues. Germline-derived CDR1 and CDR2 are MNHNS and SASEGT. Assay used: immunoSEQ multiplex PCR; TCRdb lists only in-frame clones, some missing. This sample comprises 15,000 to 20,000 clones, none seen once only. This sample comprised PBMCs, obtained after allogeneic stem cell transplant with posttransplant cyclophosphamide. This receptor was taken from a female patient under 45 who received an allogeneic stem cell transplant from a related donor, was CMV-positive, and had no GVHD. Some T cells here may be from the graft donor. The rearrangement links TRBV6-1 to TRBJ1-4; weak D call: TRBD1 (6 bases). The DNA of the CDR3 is TGTGCCAGTCGGGTTGGGGGCGAAGGTGAAAAACTGTTTTTT. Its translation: CASRVGGEGEKLFF.